The 20 T cell receptor beta chains below were found in one sample sequenced in a study of breast tumors, draining lymph nodes, adjacent tissues. Using its own MiXCR run on the multiplex PCR reads, TCRdb lists one record per CDR3 protein. Of 70,000 or so distinct CDR3 sequences listed, roughly 44% are singletons. What was sequenced was breast tumor tissue. The receptors were sampled from a female donor with breast cancer. Some clones in this sample may be carry-over from other donors' samples.

The rearrangement links TRBV12-3 or TRBV12-4 to TRBJ2-2; unclear D gene. This CDR3 region has 11 residues. V was pared by 6 bases and J by 5 bases, with 4 bases between. The CDR3 region has the DNA TGTGCCAGCAGCGCGACCGGGGAGCTGTTTTTT. Its translation: CASSATGELFF.

This clonotype was seen only once. A read error may explain this, as a much larger clone is one base away. The rearrangement joins TRBV5-4 to TRBJ1-2, with 10 nucleotides matching TRBD1. CDR3 length: 15 residues. Trimming took 3 bases from V and 7 from J; bases not matched to a gene: 9. Germline loops: CDR1 SGHNT, CDR2 YYREEE (reference sequence). Written as DNA, the CDR3 is TGTGCCAGCAGCTCCGGTTCGGGACAGGGGCTTGGCTACACCTTC. Translated, it gives CASSSGSGQGLGYTF.

In its sample, this clonotype is medium-sized (0.01 to 0.1%). This chain links TRBV2 with TRBJ2-3; 15 positions agree with TRBD2. From germline, CDR1 is SNHLY and CDR2 FYNNEI. J lost 4 bases, V lost 6 bases, and 5 bases had no gene match. CDR3 size: 16 residues. The CDR3 region has the DNA TGTGCCAGCAGAAACGGACTAGCGGGAGGGGCAGATACGCAGTATTTT. This gives the protein CASRNGLAGGADTQYF.

In its sample, this clonotype was seen many times. The rearrangement links TRBV19 to TRBJ2-7, with 8 bases matching TRBD2. The CDR3 is made up of 14 amino acids. The ends lost 3 bases at V and 2 bases at J; junction bases unmatched: 3. Germline loops: CDR1 LNHDA, CDR2 SQIVND (reference sequence). The CDR3 sequence: CASSMSGGTYEQYF. The CDR3 nucleotides are TGTGCCAGTAGTATGAGCGGGGGTACCTACGAGCAGTACTTC.

This clonotype was picked up many times. The chain is built from TRBV11-2 and TRBJ1-3; D is undetermined. CDR3 size: 15 residues. V lost 5 bases to trimming and J lost 3 bases, with 14 bases between them. Germline-derived CDR1 and CDR2 are SGHAT and FQNNGV. For the CDR3, the DNA is TGTGCCAGCAGCCTCGTACCAGGTCGTGGAAACACCATATATTTT. The encoded protein is CASSLVPGRGNTIYF. The whole variable domain, filled in from reference TRBV11-2 and TRBJ1-3, reads EAGVAQSPRYKIIEKRQSVAFWCNPISGHATLYWYQQILGQGPKLLIQFQNNGVVDDSQLPKDRFSAERLKGVDSTLKIQPAKLEDSAVYLCASSLVPGRGNTIYFGEGSWLTVV.

This clonotype was counted between two and nine times. A single base separates this from a much larger clone, so it may be a read error. The chain is built from TRBV5-5 and TRBJ1-2; D unresolved. V dropped 2 bases and J dropped 3 bases, with 23 bases sitting between them. The CDR3 loop spans 18 amino acids. Germline V CDR1 and CDR2: SGHKS, YYEKEE (reference sequence). CDR3 loop: CASSLVSTSGFRDYGYTF. The CDR3 DNA sequence: TGTGCCAGCAGCTTAGTTTCAACTTCGGGGTTCCGGGACTATGGCTACACCTTC.

This clonotype showed up just a few times. The CDR3 sequence: CASTGLAGDYEQYF. The CDR3 DNA reads as TGCGCCAGCACCGGACTAGCGGGAGACTACGAGCAGTACTTC. The chain uses TRBV4-1 and TRBJ2-7, with TRBD2 identical over 13 bases. Per germline, CDR1 MGHRA and CDR2 YSYEKL. The junction had 3 bases not matched to a gene; V was cut back by 7 bases and J by 3 bases. The CDR3 loop spans 14 amino acids.

This clonotype was counted only a few times. The chain links TRBV6-6 to TRBJ2-7; TRBD2 is a possible D gene (6 bases). Germline assignment: CDR1 MNHNY and CDR2 SVGAGI (reference sequence). The V and J ends lost 5 bases and 0 bases respectively, with 14 bases between them. The CDR3 contains 15 residues. In DNA form, the CDR3 reads TGTGCCAGCAGTCATCTGGCGGGGACCTCCTACGAGCAGTACTTC. Its translation is CASSHLAGTSYEQYF.

The genes are TRBV4-2 and TRBJ2-5; weak D call: TRBD2 (6 bases). The CDR3 consists of 12 residues. V gave up 1 base and J gave up 7 bases, with 7 bases separating them. Germline CDR1 reads LGHNA; CDR2 reads YNFKEQ. The CDR3 sequence: CASSQGRGTQYF. CDR3 DNA: TGTGCCAGCAGCCAAGGGAGGGGGACCCAGTACTTC.

Many counts were recorded for this clonotype. V and J are TRBV19 and TRBJ1-6, with 8 bases matching TRBD1. Germline CDR1 reads LNHDA; CDR2 reads SQIVND (reference sequence). V lost 9 bases to trimming and J lost 8 bases; unmatched junction nucleotides: 9. This CDR3 is 14 amino acids long. This CDR3 reads CASQPGQVYSPLHF. The CDR3 DNA reads as TGTGCCAGCCAGCCGGGACAGGTTTATTCACCCCTCCACTTT.

This clonotype came up many times. Likely a read error: the CDR3 ends without its conserved phenylalanine or tryptophan. The rearrangement uses TRBV4-2 and TRBJ2-7; D might be TRBD1 (6 bases). Germline CDR1 reads LGHNA; CDR2 reads YNFKEQ. V dropped 5 bases and J dropped 1 base, with 15 bases sitting between them. This CDR3 is built from 15 residues. CDR3 DNA: TGTGCCAGCAGCTTTCACCGGGACAAATCCTACGAGCAGTACCTC. This codes for CASSFHRDKSYEQYL.

This clonotype was counted at least ten times. The chain links TRBV12-3 or TRBV12-4 to TRBJ2-3; D not certain. V was pared by 5 bases and J by 0 bases, with 12 bases between. CDR3 length: 15 residues. The CDR3 DNA sequence: TGTGCCAGCAGTCCTCGGTGGGTCAGCACAGATACGCAGTATTTT. It specifies CASSPRWVSTDTQYF.

This clonotype was counted ten times or more. The V and J genes are TRBV2 and TRBJ1-6; 9 bases fit TRBD1. The CDR3 sequence is 18 residues long. The V gene end was trimmed by 4 bases and the J gene end by 7 bases; junction bases not matched to a gene: 14. Germline V CDR1 and CDR2: SNHLY, FYNNEI. CDR3 DNA: TGTGCCAGCAGTGTTAAAGTATCGACAGGGGGATTGAATTCACCCCTCCACTTT. The encoded protein is CASSVKVSTGGLNSPLHF.

This clonotype was seen many times. The chain carries TRBV20-1 and TRBJ2-1, with TRBD2 matching over 13 bases. The V gene's germline CDR1 is DFQATT and CDR2 SNEGSKA (reference sequence). Losses at the gene ends were 6 bases for V and 5 bases for J; bases not matched to a gene: 7. This CDR3 has 15 amino acids. The CDR3 coding sequence is TGCAGTGCCACACTAGCGGGGGGGCGACACAATGAGCAGTTCTTC. Its translation is CSATLAGGRHNEQFF.

The chain carries TRBV7-9 and TRBJ2-2; no reliable D call. Trimming took 10 bases from V and 8 from J, leaving 8 bases between them. The CDR3 consists of 10 residues. Germline V CDR1 and CDR2: SEHNR, FQNEAQ (reference sequence). CDR3 DNA: TGTGCCATCTCCGGAGGGGAGCTGTTTTTT. It specifies CAISGGELFF.

Ten or more counts support this clonotype. This chain joins TRBV4-2 and TRBJ2-5; 10 positions agree with TRBD2. The CDR3 consists of 17 residues. Germline lookup yields CDR1 LGHNA and CDR2 YNFKEQ. The junction had 13 bases not matched to a gene; V was cut back by 1 base and J by 8 bases. In DNA, the CDR3 is TGTGCCAGCAGCCAAGGAAAAAGCGGGGGGGCTTTAAATACCCAGTACTTC. Translating gives CASSQGKSGGALNTQYF.

This clonotype was counted ten times or more. The gene calls are TRBV5-1 and TRBJ2-1; D is possibly TRBD2 (6 bases). V lost 0 bases to trimming and J lost 7 bases, with 11 bases between them. Germline values: CDR1 SGHRS, CDR2 YFSETQ. This CDR3 has 14 residues. The CDR3 loop reads CASSLEPRGNEQFF. As DNA, the CDR3 is TGCGCCAGCAGCTTGGAGCCCCGGGGGAATGAGCAGTTCTTC.

This clonotype came up many times. J is TRBJ1-3 and V is TRBV7-9, with 7 nucleotides matching TRBD1. The CDR3 is made up of 14 amino acids. CDR1 and CDR2 (germline): SEHNR, FQNEAQ (reference sequence). J lost 1 base, V lost 10 bases, and 7 bases had no gene match. CDR3 bases: TGTGCCAACTCCAGGGGGGAGTCTGGAAACACCATATATTTT. It is translated as CANSRGESGNTIYF.

The CDR3 DNA sequence: TGCGCCAGCAGCTTGGAGGACAGGGGAAATTCACCCCTCCACTTT. This encodes CASSLEDRGNSPLHF. The chain employs TRBV5-1 and TRBJ1-6, with 9 bases identical to TRBD1. The CDR3 contains 15 residues. V dropped 0 bases and J dropped 7; count of bases not matched to a gene: 2. Germline V gene sequence: CDR1 SGHRS, CDR2 YFSETQ.

This clonotype was counted a few times. A single base separates this from a much larger clone, so it may be a read error. The chain uses TRBV6-6 and TRBJ2-3; D is uncertain. The V end was cut by 5 bases, the J end by 2 bases, with 17 bases between. This CDR3 has 16 residues. Per germline, CDR1 MNHNY and CDR2 SVGAGI (reference sequence). CDR3 sequence: CASSPPSKFSTDTQYF. As DNA, the CDR3 is TGTGCCAGCAGTCCGCCCAGCAAATTCTCCACAGATACGCAGTATTTT.